Listed below are T cell receptor beta chains from one sample, sequenced in a study of vaccination and CD4 T cells after COVID-19. TCRdb recomputed calls from the PCR reads with MiXCR, one row per CDR3 protein. The sample consists of more than 20,000 distinct CDR3 sequences, 60% to 75% of them appearing once. For these receptors, no antigen is known. The sequencing input was CD4+ T cells from blood, cultured in vitro. The receptors originated from a human donor who had recovered from COVID-19. Each CDR3 is given with its conserved first and last residue. D genes are given only for firm matches. Clone size is not always given. Where it is, it says once, few, many or a class for expanded clones.

V gene: TRBV6-1; J gene: TRBJ2-7; D gene: TRBD1; clone size: NA; CDR3 DNA: TGTGCCAGCAAAGCTGACAGGGTCTTCTACGAGCAGTACTTC; CDR3 protein: CASKADRVFYEQYF
V gene: TRBV2; J gene: TRBJ2-7; D gene: TRBD1; clone size: NA; CDR3 DNA: TGTGCCAGCAGGGGACAGGGGCGAAACTCCTACGAGCAGTACTTC; CDR3 protein: CASRGQGRNSYEQYF
V gene: TRBV6-1; J gene: TRBJ2-2; D gene: TRBD2; clone size: few; CDR3 DNA: TGTGCCAGCACCCCCCGGGCTAGCGGGAGGCCCGGGGAGCTGTTTTTT; CDR3 protein: CASTPRASGRPGELFF
V gene: TRBV20-1; J gene: TRBJ1-4; D gene: NA; clone size: NA; CDR3 DNA: TGCAGTGTGAAGATCGGGAATGAAAAACTGTTTTTT; CDR3 protein: CSVKIGNEKLFF
V gene: TRBV7-2; J gene: TRBJ2-7; D gene: TRBD2; clone size: NA; CDR3 DNA: TGTGCCAGCAGCTTATCGGCTAGCGGGAGGGAGCAGTACTTC; CDR3 protein: CASSLSASGREQYF
V gene: TRBV11-2; J gene: TRBJ2-7; D gene: NA; clone size: NA; CDR3 DNA: TGTGCCAGCAGCCCTAGCCACAGCTCCTACGAGCAGTACTTC; CDR3 protein: CASSPSHSSYEQYF
V gene: TRBV6-2/TRBV6-3; J gene: TRBJ2-7; D gene: TRBD2; clone size: NA; CDR3 DNA: TGTGCCAGCAGTTACGCCCACGCGGGAGTCGGGTACGAGCAGTACTTC; CDR3 protein: CASSYAHAGVGYEQYF
V gene: TRBV7-6; J gene: TRBJ1-1; D gene: NA; clone size: NA; CDR3 DNA: TGTGCCAGCAGCTTAGTACCGCATCCTCCCGGGGAGAGTGCTTTT; CDR3 protein: CASSLVPHPPGESAF
V gene: TRBV28; J gene: TRBJ1-2; D gene: TRBD1; clone size: few; CDR3 DNA: TGTGCCAGCAGTTTCCCAGCCGACAGGGACTATGGCTACACCTTC; CDR3 protein: CASSFPADRDYGYTF
V gene: TRBV20-1; J gene: TRBJ2-1; D gene: TRBD2; clone size: few; CDR3 DNA: TGCAGTGCCCGAGCGGGAGGCCACTACAATGAGCAGTTCTTC; CDR3 protein: CSARAGGHYNEQFF
V gene: TRBV28; J gene: TRBJ1-5; D gene: TRBD1; clone size: NA; CDR3 DNA: TGTGCCAGCAGTTTTACGTGGGGGACAGGGGGGTGGCCCCAGCATTTT; CDR3 protein: CASSFTWGTGGWPQHF
V gene: TRBV7-9; J gene: TRBJ1-3; D gene: NA; clone size: NA; CDR3 DNA: TGTGCCAGCAGCCGGGGAACGGGCCAAACCCATGACACCATATATTTT; CDR3 protein: CASSRGTGQTHDTIYF
V gene: TRBV27; J gene: TRBJ2-4; D gene: TRBD2; clone size: NA; CDR3 DNA: TGTGCCAGCAGTCACGGGACTATACTAGCCAAAAACATTCAGTACTTC; CDR3 protein: CASSHGTILAKNIQYF
V gene: TRBV20-1; J gene: TRBJ2-3; D gene: NA; clone size: medium-sized; CDR3 DNA: TGCAGTGCTAGAGACTACGTAGAAGAAGATACGCAGTATTTT; CDR3 protein: CSARDYVEEDTQYF
V gene: TRBV7-9; J gene: TRBJ2-5; D gene: TRBD2; clone size: few; CDR3 DNA: TGTGCCAGCAGCGCACTAGCGGGTATAGAGACCCAGTACTTC; CDR3 protein: CASSALAGIETQYF
V gene: TRBV11-2; J gene: TRBJ1-1; D gene: NA; clone size: NA; CDR3 DNA: TGTGCCAGCAGCCCCATACGACGGATTGTAGCTTTCTTT; CDR3 protein: CASSPIRRIVAFF
V gene: TRBV7-8; J gene: TRBJ2-7; D gene: NA; clone size: NA; CDR3 DNA: TGTGCCACCACCGGGACCTACGAGCAGTACTTC; CDR3 protein: CATTGTYEQYF
V gene: TRBV19; J gene: TRBJ1-6; D gene: TRBD1; clone size: NA; CDR3 DNA: TGTGCCAGTAGTAAGGCGGGACAGATACGGTCACCCCTCCACTTT; CDR3 protein: CASSKAGQIRSPLHF
V gene: TRBV7-2; J gene: TRBJ1-5; D gene: NA; clone size: NA; CDR3 DNA: TGTGCCAGCAGCTTAGAAGGCGGTCAGCCCCAGCATTTT; CDR3 protein: CASSLEGGQPQHF
V gene: TRBV5-1; J gene: TRBJ1-1; D gene: NA; clone size: NA; CDR3 DNA: TGCGCCAGCAGCACCCTTGGGAGCTTGAACACTGAAGCTTTCTTT; CDR3 protein: CASSTLGSLNTEAFF